Presented here are 28 T cell receptor beta chains from one specimen sequenced in a study of blood T cell repertoires in COVID-19. Repertoires were generated with immunoSEQ multiplex PCR, while TCRdb's copy carries only in-frame clones and drops some. The repertoire holds approximately 180,000 clones, around nine tenths seen once, with around 6% in the top ten. The sequenced sample was peripheral blood. The origin of the receptors is a man in his forties with active or convalescent COVID-19.

The J gene is TRBJ1-2, the V gene TRBV19, with D maybe TRBD1 (6 bases). There are 14 residues in the CDR3. Trimming pared 5 bases from V and 5 bases from J, leaving 15 bases between. Germline V lookup: CDR1 LNHDA, CDR2 SQIVND (reference sequence). The CDR3 sequence is CASSLKTGLYGYTF. The CDR3 nucleotides read TGTGCCAGTAGTCTTAAGACAGGACTGTATGGCTACACCTTC. Drawing the rest from reference TRBV19 and TRBJ1-2, the complete variable domain is DGGITQSPKYLFRKEGQNVTLSCEQNLNHDAMYWYRQDPGQGLRLIYYSQIVNDFQKGDIAEGYSVSREKKESFPLTVTSAQKNPTAFYLCASSLKTGLYGYTFGSGTRLTVV.

CDR3 nucleotide sequence: TGTGCCAGCAGCCAAGGGACTTTGAGCTCCTACAATGAGCAGTTCTTC. It yields the protein CASSQGTLSSYNEQFF. The chain uses TRBV5-8 and TRBJ2-1; possible D gene TRBD2, 6 bases. Trimming took 4 bases from V and 0 from J, leaving 14 bases between them. The CDR3 is made up of 16 amino acids. The germline V gene has CDR1 SGHTS and CDR2 YDEGEE.

The rearrangement links TRBV29-1 to TRBJ2-1; D is possibly TRBD2 (6 bases). CDR1 and CDR2 (germline): SQVTM, ANQGSEA. CDR3 size: 15 residues. V was clipped by 3 bases and J by 3 bases, with 15 bases between them. The CDR3 DNA follows: TGCAGCGTTGACGACGGGACTCGGGTCTACAATGAGCAGTTCTTC. It translates to CSVDDGTRVYNEQFF.

The chain uses TRBV19 and TRBJ2-3, with 10 bases fitting TRBD1. The trim removed 8 bases at V and 4 bases at J, leaving 6 bases unmatched. The CDR3 has 14 amino acids. Germline V gene sequence: CDR1 LNHDA, CDR2 SQIVND (reference sequence). The CDR3 DNA reads TGTGCCAGTGCCGGGACAGGGGTCGCAGATACGCAGTATTTT. It codes for CASAGTGVADTQYF.

The chain employs TRBV19 and TRBJ2-2; TRBD1 might be the D (5 bases). V was clipped by 3 bases and J by 0 bases, with 8 bases between them. The CDR3 has 15 amino acids. CDR1 is LNHDA, CDR2 SQIVND, per germline (reference sequence). The chain's CDR3 is CASSIGASNTGELFF. The DNA of the CDR3 is TGTGCCAGTAGTATTGGGGCCTCGAACACCGGGGAGCTGTTTTTT.

The rearrangement links TRBV7-2 to TRBJ2-7; TRBD2 matches 16 bases. The germline V gene has CDR1 SGHTA and CDR2 FQGNSA. This CDR3 spans 19 amino acids. J was trimmed by 1 base and V by 0 bases; bases with no gene match: 6. Here the CDR3 DNA reads TGTGCCAGCAGCTTAGCGAAGCCGGGACTAGCGGGGGGGTCCTACGAGCAGTACTTC. Protein sequence: CASSLAKPGLAGGSYEQYF.

This clone has just a few counts. The genes are TRBV6-2 or TRBV6-3 and TRBJ1-4; D is undetermined. CDR1 and CDR2 from the germline V gene are MNHEY and SVGEGT. The CDR3 contains 11 residues. Trimming removed 6 bases at V and 6 bases at J, with 5 bases between. The DNA for the CDR3 is TGTGCCAGCAGCGAGTATGAAAAACTGTTTTTT. This gives the protein CASSEYEKLFF.

The V call is TRBV4-1, the J call TRBJ1-1; D may be TRBD1 (5 bases). Trimming pared 1 base from V and 10 bases from J, leaving 13 bases between. Germline CDR1 and CDR2: MGHRA and YSYEKL. The CDR3 loop spans 13 amino acids. The CDR3 coding sequence is TGCGCCAGCAGCCAAGGTCCGTGGGGCTTAGCTTTCTTT. Protein sequence: CASSQGPWGLAFF.

J is TRBJ2-3 and V is TRBV10-3, with D hard to call. This CDR3 spans 11 amino acids. The germline CDR1 and CDR2 sequences are ENHRY and SYGVKD. The V end lost 0 bases, the J end lost 9 bases, and 4 bases lay between the germline ends. CDR3 region: CAISESSTQYF. CDR3 DNA sequence: TGTGCCATCAGTGAGTCATCAACGCAGTATTTT.

V and J are TRBV21-1 and TRBJ1-5; the table's D call, TRBD1, has no DNA check behind it. TRBV21-1 is a documented pseudogene. This CDR3 has 17 amino acids. CDR3 coding DNA: TGTGCCAGCAGCAAAGAAAGGCTGTGGACACTGAATCAGCCCCAGCATTTT. Protein product: CASSKERLWTLNQPQHF.

The V gene is TRBV7-3, the J gene TRBJ2-2, with D perhaps matching TRBD1 (5 bases). The CDR3 is 15 residues long. V shed 1 base and J shed 4 bases, with 10 bases lying between them. Germline V CDR1 and CDR2: SGHTA, FQGTGA. The CDR3 DNA reads as TGTGCCAGCAGCTTAAAAGGGGATAGCACCGGGGAGCTGTTTTTT. It yields the protein CASSLKGDSTGELFF.

This chain links TRBV15 with TRBJ2-1; 12 bases align to TRBD2. Germline CDR1 is LNHNV and CDR2 is YYDKDF (reference sequence). This CDR3 region has 17 residues. Trimming removed 3 bases from V and 5 bases from J; junction bases left unmatched: 8. CDR3 loop: CATSSPKRTSGNNEQFF. CDR3 nucleotide sequence: TGTGCCACCAGCAGCCCCAAGCGGACTAGCGGGAACAATGAGCAGTTCTTC.

The J gene is TRBJ1-3, the V gene TRBV7-8, with TRBD1 identical over 7 bases. CDR1 and CDR2 from the germline V gene are SGHVS and FQNEAQ. Trimming at V came to 3 bases and at J to 0 bases, leaving 5 bases not matched to a gene. The CDR3 covers 16 residues. The CDR3 DNA reads TGTGCCAGCAGCTTCCGGACAGGCCTCTCTGGAAACACCATATATTTT. This encodes CASSFRTGLSGNTIYF. Full variable domain (outside the CDR3, taken from reference TRBV7-8 and TRBJ1-3): GAGVSQSPRYKVAKRGQDVALRCDPISGHVSLFWYQQALGQGPEFLTYFQNEAQLDKSGLPSDRFFAERPEGSVSTLKIQRTQQEDSAVYLCASSFRTGLSGNTIYFGEGSWLTVV.

The CDR3 is CATLPGQGWGEQFF. The CDR3 DNA reads TGTGCCACCCTTCCCGGACAAGGTTGGGGTGAGCAGTTCTTC. The chain links TRBV19 to TRBJ2-1, with D perhaps TRBD1 (5 bases). Per germline, CDR1 LNHDA and CDR2 SQIVND (reference sequence). The CDR3 runs 14 residues. The ends were cut back, 10 bases at V and 9 bases at J, with 22 bases in the middle.

In regard to this clone: The sample holds other DNA sequences that translate to the same CDR3. The CDR3 is CASSQDRGGRTDTQYF. The CDR3 coding sequence is TGTGCCAGCAGCCAAGATCGGGGGGGGCGAACAGATACGCAGTATTTT. The rearrangement joins TRBV3-1 (or the pseudogene TRBV3-2) to TRBJ2-3; 8 bases fit TRBD2. The junction had 5 bases not matched to a gene; V was cut back by 0 bases and J by 3 bases. The V gene's germline CDR1 is LGHDT and CDR2 YNNKEL (reference sequence). The CDR3 sequence is 16 residues long.

The V gene is TRBV14, the J gene TRBJ2-4; 11 nucleotides align to TRBD1. The trim removed 4 bases at V and 6 bases at J, leaving 5 bases unmatched. The CDR3 loop spans 15 amino acids. CDR1 SGHDN and CDR2 FVKESK come from the germline V gene. CDR3 protein: CASSPGQGALNIQYF. CDR3 DNA sequence: TGTGCCAGCAGCCCTGGACAGGGGGCCTTAAACATTCAGTACTTC.

J is TRBJ2-2 and V is TRBV28, with TRBD2 as a possible D gene (6 bases). Trimming removed 2 bases at V and 3 bases at J, with 16 bases between. The CDR3 runs 17 residues. CDR1 is MDHEN, CDR2 SYDVKM, per germline. The CDR3 bases are TGTGCCAGCAGTTTACGTCTCGGGAGCCAAGACACCGGGGAGCTGTTTTTT. This gives the protein CASSLRLGSQDTGELFF.

In DNA form, the CDR3 reads TGCAGCGTTGAGGCAGGGAGGGTGTGGACCCCCGGGGAGCTGTTTTTT. Translating it yields CSVEAGRVWTPGELFF. J is TRBJ2-2 and V is TRBV29-1; TRBD2 matches at 7 bases. CDR1 and CDR2 from the germline V gene are SQVTM and ANQGSEA. The CDR3 is made up of 16 amino acids. V was pared by 3 bases and J by 6 bases, with 13 bases of the junction left unmatched.

The gene calls are TRBV6-5 and TRBJ1-3; a weak D match, TRBD1 (5 bases). The CDR3 totals 15 residues. The germline V and J ends were trimmed by 0 bases and 2 bases, with 8 bases remaining between them. Germline V gene sequence: CDR1 MNHEY, CDR2 SVGAGI. The chain's CDR3 is CASSYSRGTGNTIYF. As DNA, the CDR3 is TGTGCCAGCAGTTACTCCCGGGGGACTGGAAACACCATATATTTT.

This CDR3 is CASSWGEHSILLYGYTF. The CDR3 nucleotides read TGTGCCAGCAGCTGGGGGGAGCACAGCATCCTACTCTATGGCTACACCTTC. The genes are TRBV7-9 and TRBJ1-2; a weak D match, TRBD1 (5 bases). Germline loops: CDR1 SEHNR, CDR2 FQNEAQ (reference sequence). The CDR3 contains 17 residues. Trimming cost V 4 bases and J 4 bases, with 22 bases left between them.

The rearrangement joins TRBV7-9 to TRBJ1-1, with 10 bases fitting TRBD1. V gave up 5 bases and J gave up 12 bases; unmatched junction bases: 9. Germline-derived CDR1 and CDR2 are SEHNR and FQNEAQ (reference sequence). This CDR3 is 13 amino acids long. The CDR3 protein is CASSRGQGEMSFF. CDR3 DNA sequence: TGTGCCAGCAGCCGTGGACAGGGGGAAATGTCTTTCTTT. Filled out from reference TRBV7-9 and TRBJ1-1, the complete variable domain reads DTGVSQNPRHKITKRGQNVTFRCDPISEHNRLYWYRQTLGQGPEFLTYFQNEAQLEKSRLLSDRFSAERPKGSFSTLEIQRTEQGDSAMYLCASSRGQGEMSFFGQGTRLTVV.

This rearrangement joins TRBV19 to TRBJ1-5; 9 bases line up with TRBD1. This CDR3 is 15 amino acids long. Germline CDR1 and CDR2: LNHDA and SQIVND (reference sequence). V lost 4 bases and J lost 7; bases outside the gene matches: 8. DNA of the CDR3: TGTGCCAGTAGTAGCGGACAGGGGCCGGGGCAGCCCCAGCATTTT. It is translated as CASSSGQGPGQPQHF. Drawing the rest from reference TRBV19 and TRBJ1-5, the complete variable domain is DGGITQSPKYLFRKEGQNVTLSCEQNLNHDAMYWYRQDPGQGLRLIYYSQIVNDFQKGDIAEGYSVSREKKESFPLTVTSAQKNPTAFYLCASSSGQGPGQPQHFGDGTRLSIL.

V and J are TRBV12-3 or TRBV12-4 and TRBJ1-6; D is perhaps TRBD1 (5 bases). The CDR3 spans 13 residues. Trimming shortened V by 3 bases and J by 9 bases, and 9 bases separated the two germline ends. The CDR3 reads CASSFPGASPLHF. In DNA, the CDR3 is TGTGCCAGCAGTTTCCCTGGGGCTTCACCCCTCCACTTT.

This clone was seen just once. The chain is built from TRBV6-2 or TRBV6-3 and TRBJ2-1; 11 bases align to TRBD1. CDR1 and CDR2 (germline): MNHEY, SVGEGT. V lost 2 bases to trimming and J lost 14 bases; unmatched junction nucleotides: 11. The CDR3 contains 15 residues. The CDR3 here is CASSYVRTGGNGEFF. The CDR3 DNA sequence: TGTGCCAGCAGTTACGTACGGACAGGGGGCAATGGGGAGTTCTTC.

V is TRBV11-3 and J is TRBJ2-6; D unclear. Trimming pared 4 bases from V and 4 bases from J, leaving 11 bases between. CDR1 SGHNT and CDR2 YENEEA come from the germline V gene. The length of the CDR3 is 15 residues. In DNA, the CDR3 is TGTGCCAGCAGCTCCCCGAGGTCAGGGGCCAACGTCCTGACTTTC. It encodes CASSSPRSGANVLTF.

The genes are TRBV27 and TRBJ1-5; tentatively, D is TRBD1 (5 bases). The V end was cut by 7 bases, the J end by 2 bases, with 12 bases between. This CDR3 contains 14 residues. The V gene's germline CDR1 is MNHEY and CDR2 SMNVEV (reference sequence). This CDR3 reads CASTGTGGNQPQHF. CDR3 sequence (DNA): TGTGCCAGCACTGGAACAGGCGGCAATCAGCCCCAGCATTTT.

The chain employs TRBV11-2 and TRBJ2-1; 9 nucleotides agree with TRBD1. Per germline, CDR1 SGHAT and CDR2 FQNNGV. The V segment lost 1 base and the J segment 7 bases; nucleotides outside the gene matches: 8. This CDR3 spans 16 amino acids. The CDR3 is CASSLAVDRGWNEQFF. CDR3 DNA: TGTGCCAGCAGCTTAGCAGTGGACAGGGGTTGGAATGAGCAGTTCTTC.

This chain joins TRBV4-1 and TRBJ2-7; TRBD1 is a possible D gene (6 bases). The V gene lost 2 bases and the J gene lost 6 bases, with 11 bases spanning the gap. CDR3 size: 13 residues. The germline gives CDR1 MGHRA, CDR2 YSYEKL. In nucleotides, the CDR3 is TGCGCCAGCAGCCAACTCACAGGGCGCGAGCAGTACTTC. Translating gives CASSQLTGREQYF.